The 4 T cell receptor beta chains below were found in one sample sequenced in a study of blood T cells in healthy people across ages. Primed by a sample-barcoded 5' primer and a J-beta primer mix, a second PCR proceeded for roughly 6 to 12 cycles. MiXCR, run by TCRdb on the 5' RACE reads, gives a single entry per CDR3 protein. The table lists roughly 1.6 million distinct CDR3 sequences, almost 35% of them singletons. Sequencing input: blood. Receptors were obtained from a woman aged 30 to 39 in good health.

This clonotype was seen at least ten times. CDR3 residues: CASRDDREETQYF. In nucleotides, the CDR3 is TGTGCCAGCAGAGATGACAGGGAGGAGACCCAGTACTTC. This sequence joins TRBV28 and TRBJ2-5, with 7 bases lining up with TRBD1. The CDR3 sequence is 13 residues long. V shed 6 bases and J 5 bases; nucleotides not matched to a gene: 6. Germline loops: CDR1 MDHEN, CDR2 SYDVKM.

This clonotype came up a few times. V usage is TRBV28 and J usage is TRBJ1-1; TRBD1 matches at 11 bases. With V trimmed by 3 bases and J by 4 bases, 7 bases remained unmatched. Germline CDR1 is MDHEN and CDR2 is SYDVKM. The CDR3 runs 16 residues. CDR3 bases: TGTGCCAGCAGTTTCCCACGCGGGACAGGGGGCACTGAAGCTTTCTTT. This gives the protein CASSFPRGTGGTEAFF.

CDR3 nucleotide sequence: TGCAGTGCTCCCCCCGGGACAGCGAGCACAGATACGCAGTATTTT. This sequence encodes CSAPPGTASTDTQYF. The chain combines TRBV20-1 with TRBJ2-3; TRBD1 aligns across 7 bases. The CDR3 sequence is 15 residues long. V lost 5 bases to trimming and J lost 0 bases; unmatched junction nucleotides: 8. Germline-derived CDR1 and CDR2 are DFQATT and SNEGSKA (reference sequence).

This clonotype was counted only a few times. The chain uses TRBV5-1 and TRBJ2-5, with D uncertain. The length of the CDR3 is 15 residues. Germline loops: CDR1 SGHRS, CDR2 YFSETQ. Between the trimmed V and J ends, which lost 1 base and 4 bases, there was a span of 14 bases. CDR3 region: CASSLFVEKVETQYF. The CDR3 DNA reads as TGCGCCAGCAGCTTGTTTGTGGAGAAGGTAGAGACCCAGTACTTC.